The source of this T cell receptor (beta chain) is a study of T cell responses to AZD1222 COVID-19 vaccine. Study findings and constraints: Seropositive status at baseline applied to only 5 or 6 AZD1222 recipients. The study found vaccine-associated CD4 TCRs spanning spike, dominant at 160-218 and 743-854. Repertoires were sampled only after the peak T cell response. Clonal diversity was possibly underestimated, and the donors were mostly white British, with more females.

The protocol was immunoSEQ multiplex PCR, while the TCRdb copy is restricted to in-frame clones and leaves out a portion. This repertoire shows about 190,000 clones, around 92% found once; its top ten account for 1% to 1.5%. Deletions cut 2 bases from V and 0 bases from J, with 11 bases between. This CDR3 has 16 residues. The V gene's germline CDR1 is MNHEY and CDR2 SVGAGI. Points on this clone: Its specificity is not known.

The chain couples TRBV6-5 to TRBJ1-5; tentative D call: TRBD1 (5 bases). This receptor was obtained from an adult in good health. Sequenced here: peripheral blood, sampled on day 0 of AZD1222 vaccination. The CDR3 loop reads CASSYGGRNSNQPQHF. The CDR3 DNA follows: TGTGCCAGCAGTTACGGGGGACGAAATAGCAATCAGCCCCAGCATTTT.